The 32 T cell receptor beta chains given below trace back to one sample, sequenced in a study of T cell repertoires in cytomegalovirus infection. TCRdb fed the reads into MiXCR, producing one record per CDR3 protein. Of approximately 270,000 distinct CDR3 sequences detected, 22% appear once; the ten largest clones hold roughly a fifth. Their specific antigens are unknown. Sequenced here: cultured PBMCs, sampled from culture after CMV antigen stimulation. The receptors shown here come from a human donor in good health (CMV status not recorded). Some clones in this sample may be carry-over from other donors' samples.

The DNA of the CDR3 is TGTGCCAACACCGGGACTAGCGGGACGAATGAGCAGTTCTTC. Protein product: CANTGTSGTNEQFF. The rearrangement uses TRBV27 and TRBJ2-1; TRBD2 agrees at 13 bases. J gave up 7 bases and V 10 bases, and 7 bases lay outside the gene matches. Germline loops: CDR1 MNHEY, CDR2 SMNVEV (reference sequence). The CDR3 is made up of 14 amino acids.

This clonotype was counted ten times or more. V gene TRBV7-2 combines with J gene TRBJ2-2; unclear D gene. CDR3 length equals 16 residues. CDR1 and CDR2 (germline): SGHTA, FQGNSA. V lost 3 bases and J 3 bases, leaving 14 bases between the germline ends. The CDR3 here is CASSFLRTFHTGELFF. CDR3 DNA sequence: TGTGCCAGCAGCTTCCTTAGGACCTTCCACACCGGGGAGCTGTTTTTT. Full variable domain (rest looked up from reference TRBV7-2 and TRBJ2-2): GAGVSQSPSNKVTEKGKDVELRCDPISGHTALYWYRQSLGQGLEFLIYFQGNSAPDKSGLPSDRFSAERTGGSVSTLTIQRTQQEDSAVYLCASSFLRTFHTGELFFGEGSRLTVL.

This clonotype was detected many times. The gene calls are TRBV28 and TRBJ2-3; 15 positions match TRBD2. This CDR3 is 17 amino acids long. The germline CDR1 and CDR2 sequences are MDHEN and SYDVKM. V lost 5 bases to trimming and J lost 2 bases; unmatched junction nucleotides: 5. CDR3 region: CASSLGTSGRSTDTQYF. The CDR3 DNA reads TGTGCCAGCAGTCTAGGGACTAGCGGGAGGTCCACAGATACGCAGTATTTT. Supplemented by reference TRBV28 and TRBJ2-3, the full variable domain reads DVKVTQSSRYLVKRTGEKVFLECVQDMDHENMFWYRQDPGLGLRLIYFSYDVKMKEKGDIPEGYSVSREKKERFSLILESASTNQTSMYLCASSLGTSGRSTDTQYFGPGTRLTVL.

A few counts support this clonotype. The rearrangement joins TRBV5-1 to TRBJ2-4, with D unclear. The germline CDR1 and CDR2 sequences are SGHRS and YFSETQ. The CDR3 spans 11 residues. V dropped 9 bases and J dropped 6 bases, with 10 bases sitting between them. The CDR3 DNA sequence: TGCGCCACCACCGACGGAAACATTCAGTACTTC. Its translation is CATTDGNIQYF. Filled out from reference TRBV5-1 and TRBJ2-4, the complete variable domain reads KAGVTQTPRYLIKTRGQQVTLSCSPISGHRSVSWYQQTPGQGLQFLFEYFSETQRNKGNFPGRFSGRQFSNSRSEMNVSTLELGDSALYLCATTDGNIQYFGAGTRLSVL.

Only a few counts were recorded for this clonotype. CDR3 nucleotides: TGTGCCAGCACCAACGTCTGGGGCAATGAGCAGTTCTTC. Translation: CASTNVWGNEQFF. J is TRBJ2-1 and V is TRBV12-3 or TRBV12-4; no definite D call. The CDR3 is 13 residues long. The germline V and J ends were trimmed by 7 bases and 6 bases, with 13 bases remaining between them.

The CDR3 region is CASSQAGTRFEQFF. The CDR3 nucleotides are TGCGCCAGCAGCCAAGCTGGGACTAGATTTGAGCAGTTCTTC. The chain has TRBV4-1 and TRBJ2-1, with TRBD2 matching 8 bases. CDR1 and CDR2 (germline): MGHRA, YSYEKL. The J segment lost 9 bases and the V segment lost 1 base, leaving 5 bases of the junction unmatched. This CDR3 is 14 amino acids long.

In its sample, this clonotype was seen many times. This chain links TRBV7-2 with TRBJ2-5, with 9 bases lining up with TRBD1. The CDR3 extends over 15 amino acids. Germline V CDR1 and CDR2: SGHTA, FQGNSA. V shed 6 bases, J shed 5 bases, and the junction held 10 bases outside the gene matches. DNA of the CDR3: TGTGCCAGCAGGGACAGGGGTACGCCAGGGGAGACCCAGTACTTC. Its translation is CASRDRGTPGETQYF.

V and J are TRBV7-9 and TRBJ1-4; TRBD1 agrees at 7 bases. The V and J ends lost 4 bases and 5 bases, in that order; junction bases with no gene match: 7. The CDR3 contains 15 residues. Germline V gives CDR1 SEHNR, CDR2 FQNEAQ (reference sequence). In DNA form, the CDR3 reads TGTGCCAGCAGCTCTTGGGACAGATCAAATGAAAAACTGTTTTTT. It codes for CASSSWDRSNEKLFF.

This clonotype was seen at least ten times. The J gene is TRBJ1-1, the V gene TRBV7-9; D remains unclear. The CDR3 runs to 11 residues. Trimming cost V 11 bases and J 4 bases, with 11 bases left between them. From germline, CDR1 is SEHNR and CDR2 FQNEAQ (reference sequence). This chain's CDR3 is CAVVSGTEAFF. In nucleotides, the CDR3 is TGTGCCGTCGTTTCGGGCACTGAAGCTTTCTTT.

The rearrangement joins TRBV24-1 to TRBJ2-1; D gene ambiguous. The V end lost 1 base, the J end lost 0 bases, and 9 bases lay between the germline ends. CDR1 is KGHDR and CDR2 is SFDVKD in the germline V gene. The CDR3 consists of 16 residues. CDR3 nucleotides: TGTGCCACCAGTGATTTCAAACGGAGCTCCTACAATGAGCAGTTCTTC. It encodes CATSDFKRSSYNEQFF.

The chain recombines TRBV6-5 with TRBJ2-1; TRBD1 aligns across 7 bases. In germline, CDR1 is MNHEY, CDR2 SVGAGI. J gave up 0 bases and V 4 bases, and 9 bases lay outside the gene matches. The CDR3 contains 17 residues. The CDR3 protein is CASSSYYGQASYNEQFF. CDR3 in DNA: TGTGCCAGCAGTTCTTATTACGGACAGGCCTCCTACAATGAGCAGTTCTTC.

This clonotype was observed at least ten times. V and J are TRBV7-2 and TRBJ1-1; 7 nucleotides line up with TRBD1. Germline V gene sequence: CDR1 SGHTA, CDR2 FQGNSA. There are 14 residues in the CDR3. With V trimmed by 4 bases and J by 3 bases, 5 bases remained unmatched. The CDR3 reads CASSSETGYTEAFF. CDR3 DNA: TGTGCCAGCAGCTCAGAGACAGGGTACACTGAAGCTTTCTTT.

The J gene is TRBJ1-1, the V gene TRBV28; no clear D gene. The CDR3 loop spans 13 amino acids. Per germline, CDR1 MDHEN and CDR2 SYDVKM. Trimming cost V 4 bases and J 7 bases, with 13 bases left between them. CDR3 amino acids: CASSSRRNDEAFF. CDR3 in DNA: TGTGCCAGCAGTTCCCGAAGGAACGATGAAGCTTTCTTT.

This clonotype was detected a few times. J is TRBJ2-2 and V is TRBV20-1; D is unclear. The CDR3 sequence is 12 residues long. Trimming cost V 7 bases and J 0 bases, with 6 bases left between them. Germline V gene sequence: CDR1 DFQATT, CDR2 SNEGSKA (reference sequence). CDR3 in DNA: TGCAGTGGGTCTGCGAACACCGGGGAGCTGTTTTTT. Encoded protein: CSGSANTGELFF.

This clonotype has at least ten counts. The J gene is TRBJ2-7, the V gene TRBV6-2 or TRBV6-3, with no clear D. Trimming stripped 8 bases from V and 1 base from J, with 12 bases between. CDR1 MNHEY and CDR2 SVGEGT come from the germline V gene. The CDR3 extends over 13 amino acids. CDR3 amino acids: CASGYRRSYEQYF. In nucleotides, the CDR3 is TGTGCCAGCGGATACCGCAGATCCTACGAGCAGTACTTC.

In this sample, this clonotype turned up a few times. The gene calls are TRBV11-3 and TRBJ2-1, with 9 bases aligning to TRBD2. The V gene end was trimmed by 4 bases and the J gene end by 3 bases; junction bases not matched to a gene: 22. This CDR3 comprises 21 residues. From germline, CDR1 is SGHNT and CDR2 YENEEA. The CDR3: CASSWRGRLGLLAGVYNEQFF. The CDR3 region has the DNA TGTGCCAGCAGCTGGAGGGGCAGGTTAGGTCTTTTAGCGGGAGTCTACAATGAGCAGTTCTTC.

This clonotype was found a few times. V gene TRBV29-1 combines with J gene TRBJ1-5, with 7 bases that match TRBD1. The CDR3 is 13 residues long. In germline, CDR1 is SQVTM, CDR2 ANQGSEA. J lost 1 base, V lost 4 bases, and 1 base had no gene match. In nucleotides, the CDR3 is TGCAGCGTTGGACAGGGAAGCAATCAGCCCCAGCATTTT. This encodes CSVGQGSNQPQHF.

This clonotype was recorded many times. In nucleotides, the CDR3 is TGTGCCAGCAGCACGCGGACCCTCTACAATGAGCAGTTCTTC. Amino acid sequence: CASSTRTLYNEQFF. The chain links TRBV7-8 to TRBJ2-1; no definite D call. Germline V lookup: CDR1 SGHVS, CDR2 FQNEAQ. The V end was cut by 5 bases, the J end by 3 bases, with 11 bases between. The CDR3 extends over 14 amino acids. The whole variable domain, remainder taken from reference TRBV7-8 and TRBJ2-1, is GAGVSQSPRYKVAKRGQDVALRCDPISGHVSLFWYQQALGQGPEFLTYFQNEAQLDKSGLPSDRFFAERPEGSVSTLKIQRTQQEDSAVYLCASSTRTLYNEQFFGPGTRLTVL.

This clonotype has only a few counts. V gene TRBV28 combines with J gene TRBJ1-1; D remains unclear. The CDR3 length is 11 residues. CDR1 and CDR2 from the germline V gene are MDHEN and SYDVKM. V dropped 8 bases and J dropped 10 bases, with 14 bases sitting between them. This chain's CDR3 is CASRISGGAFF. The CDR3 region has the DNA TGTGCCAGCCGGATCTCCGGTGGAGCTTTCTTT.

This clonotype has just a few counts. The chain combines TRBV12-3 or TRBV12-4 with TRBJ2-1; TRBD2 matches at 8 bases. The CDR3 runs to 14 residues. The trim removed 5 bases at V and 4 bases at J, leaving 4 bases unmatched. The DNA of the CDR3 is TGTGCCAGCAGTCCCGGGGGGGTGTACAATGAGCAGTTCTTC. Residues: CASSPGGVYNEQFF.

This clonotype was observed at least ten times. The chain uses TRBV7-2 and TRBJ1-2; D ambiguous. Germline-derived CDR1 and CDR2 are SGHTA and FQGNSA. Trimming left V 2 bases short and J 8 bases short, with 9 bases between. This CDR3 contains 12 residues. Here the CDR3 DNA reads TGTGCCAGCAGCTTAAAAGATCGGGGCTACACCTTC. It translates to CASSLKDRGYTF. Full variable domain (rest looked up from reference TRBV7-2 and TRBJ1-2): GAGVSQSPSNKVTEKGKDVELRCDPISGHTALYWYRQSLGQGLEFLIYFQGNSAPDKSGLPSDRFSAERTGGSVSTLTIQRTQQEDSAVYLCASSLKDRGYTFGSGTRLTVV.

This clonotype has a handful of counts. The rearrangement joins TRBV7-2 to TRBJ2-3; the D gene is possibly TRBD1 (6 bases). CDR1 and CDR2 (germline): SGHTA, FQGNSA. V lost 1 base, J lost 6 bases, and 29 bases lay in between. The CDR3 length is 20 residues. This CDR3 reads CASSLGARQDSQIRSDTQYF. CDR3 DNA: TGTGCCAGCAGCTTAGGCGCGAGACAGGATAGCCAGATAAGGTCGGATACGCAGTATTTT.

This clonotype appeared many times. The chain combines TRBV7-2 with TRBJ2-5; D call uncertain. V was shortened by 1 base and J by 3 bases, with 6 bases between the two germline ends. This CDR3 region has 13 residues. The germline V gene has CDR1 SGHTA and CDR2 FQGNSA. DNA of the CDR3: TGTGCCAGCAGCTTAGTTCAGAAAGAGACCCAGTACTTC. Protein: CASSLVQKETQYF.

This clonotype was detected ten times or more. The chain carries TRBV7-2 and TRBJ2-1; D is undetermined. The CDR3 totals 11 residues. V was pared by 5 bases and J by 8 bases, with 7 bases between. The germline gives CDR1 SGHTA, CDR2 FQGNSA. The CDR3 DNA follows: TGTGCCAGCAGCCCCTCCGATGAGCAGTTCTTC. Translation gives CASSPSDEQFF.

This clonotype occurred many times. This chain uses TRBV7-2 with TRBJ2-1, with TRBD2 matching over 14 bases. Germline V lookup: CDR1 SGHTA, CDR2 FQGNSA. The CDR3 spans 14 residues. Trimming at V came to 6 bases and at J to 12 bases, leaving 7 bases not matched to a gene. The CDR3 coding sequence is TGTGCCAGCAGACCCGGGACTAGCGGGAGAGGGCAGTTCTTC. Protein product: CASRPGTSGRGQFF.

This clonotype was found many times. The chain joins TRBV7-2 to TRBJ2-7; D is undetermined. The CDR3 covers 15 residues. CDR1 and CDR2 (germline): SGHTA, FQGNSA. V lost 1 base to trimming and J lost 0 bases, with 10 bases between them. The CDR3 loop reads CASSLGTASSYEQYV. The CDR3, as DNA: TGTGCCAGCAGCTTAGGGACGGCGAGCTCCTACGAGCAGTACGTC.

This clonotype has a handful of counts. CDR3 sequence reads: CASSLGRRLAGVDEQYV. DNA of the CDR3: TGTGCCAGCAGCTTAGGGCGTAGGCTAGCGGGAGTAGACGAGCAGTACGTC. The chain carries TRBV7-6 and TRBJ2-7; the match to TRBD2 covers 10 bases. Looked up from germline, CDR1 is SGHVS and CDR2 is FNYEAQ. Losses at the gene ends were 1 base for V and 5 bases for J; bases not matched to a gene: 11. This CDR3 contains 17 residues.

This clonotype came up many times. This chain links TRBV7-2 with TRBJ2-3, with a weak D call TRBD2 (6 bases). The CDR3 consists of 17 residues. Trimming took 6 bases from V and 6 from J, leaving 25 bases between them. Germline CDR1 reads SGHTA; CDR2 reads FQGNSA. The CDR3 sequence: CASSLRSSARPRDTQYF. CDR3 DNA sequence: TGTGCCAGCAGTTTAAGATCTAGCGCAAGACCTAGGGATACGCAGTATTTT. Full variable domain (remainder filled in from reference TRBV7-2 and TRBJ2-3): GAGVSQSPSNKVTEKGKDVELRCDPISGHTALYWYRQSLGQGLEFLIYFQGNSAPDKSGLPSDRFSAERTGGSVSTLTIQRTQQEDSAVYLCASSLRSSARPRDTQYFGPGTRLTVL.

The V call is TRBV7-2, the J call TRBJ2-2; D might be TRBD1 or TRBD2, each matching 5 bases. Germline V CDR1 and CDR2: SGHTA, FQGNSA. Trimming shortened V by 5 bases and J by 3 bases, and 10 bases separated the two germline ends. CDR3 length: 14 amino acids. DNA for the CDR3: TGTGCCAGCAGCAAGAGGGGTGACACCGGGGAGCTGTTTTTT. Translation: CASSKRGDTGELFF. The full variable domain, rest sourced from reference TRBV7-2 and TRBJ2-2, is GAGVSQSPSNKVTEKGKDVELRCDPISGHTALYWYRQSLGQGLEFLIYFQGNSAPDKSGLPSDRFSAERTGGSVSTLTIQRTQQEDSAVYLCASSKRGDTGELFFGEGSRLTVL.

This clonotype was counted only a few times. The V call is TRBV12-3 or TRBV12-4, the J call TRBJ1-3, with D maybe TRBD1 (5 bases). The CDR3 runs 14 residues. Trimming cost V 3 bases and J 0 bases, with 6 bases left between them. The CDR3 spells CASSLRGSGNTIYF. The CDR3 region has the DNA TGTGCCAGCAGTTTGAGGGGCTCTGGAAACACCATATATTTT.

A few counts support this clonotype. The chain uses TRBV4-1 and TRBJ2-1; 9 nucleotides align to TRBD1. The V and J ends lost 1 base and 10 bases, in that order; junction bases with no gene match: 11. This CDR3 contains 16 residues. The V gene's germline CDR1 is MGHRA and CDR2 YSYEKL. CDR3 nucleotide sequence: TGCGCCAGCAGCCAAGCTGGAGGGACAGGGAGCCTCGAGCAGTTCTTC. Translating it yields CASSQAGGTGSLEQFF.

The chain recombines TRBV19 with TRBJ2-2; 8 nucleotides agree with TRBD1. Trimming took 7 bases from V and 6 from J; bases not matched to a gene: 7. The CDR3 runs 14 residues. The germline CDR1 and CDR2 sequences are LNHDA and SQIVND (reference sequence). The CDR3: CASTSTGESGELFF. As DNA, the CDR3 is TGTGCCAGTACTTCGACAGGGGAATCCGGGGAGCTGTTTTTT.